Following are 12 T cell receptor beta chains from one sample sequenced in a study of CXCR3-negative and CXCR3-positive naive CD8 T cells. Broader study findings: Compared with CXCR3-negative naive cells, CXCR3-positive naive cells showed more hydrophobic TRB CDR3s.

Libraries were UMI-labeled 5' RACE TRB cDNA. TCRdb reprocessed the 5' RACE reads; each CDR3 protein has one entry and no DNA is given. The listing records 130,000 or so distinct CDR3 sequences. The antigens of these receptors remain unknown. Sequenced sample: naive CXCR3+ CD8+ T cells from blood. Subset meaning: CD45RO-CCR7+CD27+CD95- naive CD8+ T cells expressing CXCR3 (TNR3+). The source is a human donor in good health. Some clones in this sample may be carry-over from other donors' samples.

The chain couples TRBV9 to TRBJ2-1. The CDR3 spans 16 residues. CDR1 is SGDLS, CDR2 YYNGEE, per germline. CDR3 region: CASSVFGGSSYNEQFF.

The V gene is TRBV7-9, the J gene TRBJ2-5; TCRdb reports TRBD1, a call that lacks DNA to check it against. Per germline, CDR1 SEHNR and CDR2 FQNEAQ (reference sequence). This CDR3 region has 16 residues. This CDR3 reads CASSSIRQGLQETQYF.

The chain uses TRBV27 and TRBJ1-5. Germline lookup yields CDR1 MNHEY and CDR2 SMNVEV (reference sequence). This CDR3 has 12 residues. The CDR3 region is CASSAYLGAQHF.

This chain's CDR3 is CASSPGTGVAHDTQYF. V is TRBV7-6 and J is TRBJ2-3; TCRdb proposes TRBD1, but this gene call is untestable without DNA. Germline loops: CDR1 SGHVS, CDR2 FNYEAQ. The CDR3 totals 16 residues.

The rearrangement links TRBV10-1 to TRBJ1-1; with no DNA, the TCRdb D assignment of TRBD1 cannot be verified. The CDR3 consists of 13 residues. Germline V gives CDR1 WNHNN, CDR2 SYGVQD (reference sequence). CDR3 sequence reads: CASSESWGREAFF.

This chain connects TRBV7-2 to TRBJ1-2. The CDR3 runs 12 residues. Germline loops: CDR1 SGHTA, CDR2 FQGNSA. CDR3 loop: CASSLGGLGYTF. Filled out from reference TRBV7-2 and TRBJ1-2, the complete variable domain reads GAGVSQSPSNKVTEKGKDVELRCDPISGHTALYWYRQSLGQGLEFLIYFQGNSAPDKSGLPSDRFSAERTGGSVSTLTIQRTQQEDSAVYLCASSLGGLGYTFGSGTRLTVV.

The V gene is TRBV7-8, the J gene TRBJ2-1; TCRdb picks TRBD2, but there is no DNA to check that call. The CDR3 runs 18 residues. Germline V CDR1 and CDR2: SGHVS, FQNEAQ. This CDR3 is CASSLAPSGGSVDNEQFF.

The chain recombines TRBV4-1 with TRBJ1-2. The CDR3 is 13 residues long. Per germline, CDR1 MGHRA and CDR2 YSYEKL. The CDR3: CASSQEGLYGYTF.

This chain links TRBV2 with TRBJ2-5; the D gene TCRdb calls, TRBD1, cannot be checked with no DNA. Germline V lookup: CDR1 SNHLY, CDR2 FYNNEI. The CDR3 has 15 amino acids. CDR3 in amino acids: CASSEGTGGVETQYF. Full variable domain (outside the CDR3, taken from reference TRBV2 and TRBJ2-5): EPEVTQTPSHQVTQMGQEVILRCVPISNHLYFYWYRQILGQKVEFLVSFYNNEISEKSEIFDDQFSVERPDGSNFTLKIRSTKLEDSAMYFCASSEGTGGVETQYFGPGTRLLVL.

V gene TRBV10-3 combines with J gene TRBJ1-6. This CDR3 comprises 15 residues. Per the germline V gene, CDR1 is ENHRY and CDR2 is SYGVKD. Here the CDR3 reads CAISETEYSNSPLHF.

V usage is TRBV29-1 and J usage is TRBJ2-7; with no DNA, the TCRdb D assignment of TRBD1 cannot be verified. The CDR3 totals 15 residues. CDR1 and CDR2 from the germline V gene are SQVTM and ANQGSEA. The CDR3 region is CSVELKGTGSYEQYF.

The CDR3 here is CASSLDPPGGKETQYF. The rearrangement joins TRBV12-3 or TRBV12-4 to TRBJ2-5; the TRBD1 assignment by TCRdb is unverifiable without DNA. The CDR3 consists of 16 residues.